The rows below give T cell receptor beta chains drawn from one sample of a study of graft-versus-host responses after intestinal transplantation. Using immunoSEQ multiplex PCR, the repertoire was profiled, and TCRdb retains in-frame clones only, with some absent. The sample includes about 21,000 clones, approximately 92% of them seen just once. The input for sequencing was PBMCs, taken around 270 days after intestinal transplant. All receptors derive from a human patient who received an intestinal transplant, so some T cells may come from the graft donor. CDR3s include the opening cysteine and the closing phenylalanine or tryptophan. A D gene is named only where the DNA matches it firmly. Clone size, where shown, is once, few, many, or a class for clones that have expanded.

once	TRBV10-3	TRBJ2-7	.	TGTGCCATCAGTGAGCCATTAGCTTCCTACGAGCAGTACTTC	CAISEPLASYEQYF
few	TRBV6-5	TRBJ1-5	.	TGTGCCAGCAGTGACACAGGCAGCAATCAGCCCCAGCATTTT	CASSDTGSNQPQHF
.	TRBV6-6	TRBJ2-7	.	TGTGCCAGCAGTTACTCTGGGTATTACGAGCAGTACTTC	CASSYSGYYEQYF
.	TRBV2	TRBJ2-1	.	TGTGCCAGCAGTGAGGATGGGGCGCAGTTCTTC	CASSEDGAQFF
.	TRBV29-1	TRBJ1-2	TRBD1	TGCAGCGTTAACCCCGGGACAGCGAACGGCTACACCTTC	CSVNPGTANGYTF
.	TRBV28	TRBJ2-7	TRBD2	TGTGCCATCGAAGGACTAGCGGGAGAAAGTGGGCCCTACGAGCAGTACTTC	CAIEGLAGESGPYEQYF
.	TRBV6-6	TRBJ2-1	TRBD1	TGTGCCAGCAGTTACGGAAACAGGGGTGAGCAGTTCTTC	CASSYGNRGEQFF
.	TRBV19	TRBJ2-3	TRBD1	TGTGCCAGTAGTATAGATAAAGGCTTGGACAGGGTAGCAGATACGCAGTATTTT	CASSIDKGLDRVADTQYF
.	TRBV7-9	TRBJ2-7	TRBD1	TGTGCCAGCAGCTTCGAGCGATGGGACAGGTCCTCCTACGAGCAGTACTTC	CASSFERWDRSSYEQYF
.	TRBV27	TRBJ2-1	.	TGTGCCAGCAGTTTCACCGGGGATCACAATGAGCAGTTCTTC	CASSFTGDHNEQFF
once	TRBV7-6	TRBJ2-2	.	TGTGCCAGCAGCTTAACACATACGACAGGTTCCACCGGGGAGCTGTTTTTT	CASSLTHTTGSTGELFF
.	TRBV11-3	TRBJ2-7	TRBD2	TGTGCCAGCAGCTTAGGTTATTCGACTAGCGGGATTGGCGAGCAGTACTTC	CASSLGYSTSGIGEQYF
.	TRBV5-5	TRBJ1-1	TRBD1	TGTGCCAGCAGCCTAGACACAGGGGAGGTAACTGAAGCTTTCTTT	CASSLDTGEVTEAFF
.	TRBV7-9	TRBJ2-1	TRBD2	TGTGCCAGCAGCTTAAAGCCGAGCGGGGGAAACAATGAGCAGTTCTTC	CASSLKPSGGNNEQFF
.	TRBV11-2	TRBJ2-1	.	TGTGCCAGCAGCCCGTACCGACAGGCCTACAATGAGCAGTTCTTC	CASSPYRQAYNEQFF
.	TRBV7-9	TRBJ2-7	.	TGTGCCAGCAGCTTAAACGACGAGCAGTACTTC	CASSLNDEQYF
.	TRBV4-2	TRBJ2-7	TRBD2	TGTGCCAGCAGCTTAGTAACTAGCGGCAACTACGAGCAGTACTTC	CASSLVTSGNYEQYF
few	TRBV7-2	TRBJ2-5	.	TGTGCCAGCAGCAGCGCCCCGTCGGGAGAGACCCAGTACTTC	CASSSAPSGETQYF
.	TRBV11-3	TRBJ2-1	.	TGTGCCAGCAGCTTAACGGCGGGAACAGGCGAGCAGTTCTTC	CASSLTAGTGEQFF
.	TRBV12-1	TRBJ2-7	.	TGTGCCAGCATCAAAGGGGGCGAGCGCGGGAGGAGCTCCTACGAGCAGTACTTC	CASIKGGERGRSSYEQYF
.	TRBV5-6	TRBJ2-2	.	TGTGCCAGCAGCCTGGGACCGTCTAACACCGGGGAGCTGTTTTTT	CASSLGPSNTGELFF
.	TRBV28	TRBJ2-7	.	TGTGCCAGCACACTTAGCGGGACAGGGACCTACGAGCAGTACTTC	CASTLSGTGTYEQYF
.	TRBV2	TRBJ2-1	.	TGTGCCGGACTACTAGGACAAGCCTACAATGAGCAGTTCTTC	CAGLLGQAYNEQFF
.	TRBV2	TRBJ1-1	.	TGTGCCAGCAGCGGAGACCTGAACACTGAAGCTTTCTTT	CASSGDLNTEAFF
.	TRBV2	TRBJ1-1	TRBD1	TGTGCCAGCAGTCGGACAGGGCCTCCTGAAGCTTTCTTT	CASSRTGPPEAFF
.	TRBV18	TRBJ1-4	.	TGTGCCAGCTCACTAAACCCGGGAGCGGGGGAAAAACTGTTTTTT	CASSLNPGAGEKLFF
once	TRBV6-5	TRBJ1-1	TRBD1	TGTGCCAGCAGTTACTCGGGGACAGTGAACACTGAAGCTTTCTTT	CASSYSGTVNTEAFF
.	TRBV5-4	TRBJ2-7	TRBD2	TGTGCCAGCAGCGAAGCTAGCGGGAGGTCCTACGAGCAGTACTTC	CASSEASGRSYEQYF
.	TRBV6-6	TRBJ1-5	TRBD1	TGTGCCAGCATGGAGGACAGGGGCAATCAGCCCCAGCATTTT	CASMEDRGNQPQHF
.	TRBV5-1	TRBJ1-1	.	TGCGCCAGCAGGCTTGGAAATGAAGCTTTCTTT	CASRLGNEAFF
.	TRBV4-1	TRBJ2-6	TRBD1	TGCGCCAGCAGCCAGCCGGGACAGGGTACCGGGGCCAACGTCCTGACTTTC	CASSQPGQGTGANVLTF
.	TRBV18	TRBJ1-5	.	TGTGCCAGCTCACCACCCGGGCCCAGCAATCAGCCCCAGCATTTT	CASSPPGPSNQPQHF
.	TRBV5-4	TRBJ2-7	.	TGTGCCAGCAGCCCCTCGGGGGCTACCTACGAGCAGTACTTC	CASSPSGATYEQYF
.	TRBV10-3	TRBJ1-1	.	TGTGCCATCAGTGAAGGGGGGCAGAACACTGAAGCTTTCTTT	CAISEGGQNTEAFF
.	TRBV5-6	TRBJ1-4	.	TGTGCCAGCAGCTTGCCGGGGCGGAGTGAAAAACTGTTTTTT	CASSLPGRSEKLFF
.	TRBV5-4	TRBJ2-3	TRBD2	TGTGCCAGCAGCCCGATAGCGGGACGAAGCACAGATACGCAGTATTTT	CASSPIAGRSTDTQYF
.	TRBV6-1	TRBJ1-1	.	TGTGCCAGCAGCCCATGGACATACGAAGCTTTCTTT	CASSPWTYEAFF
.	TRBV30	TRBJ1-2	.	TGTGCCTGGAGTTCAGGGGCGGACTATGGCTACACCTTC	CAWSSGADYGYTF
.	TRBV10-1	TRBJ2-1	.	TGCGCCAGCAGTGAAGGTGGCGAGAAGAGTGCGGGATCCTACAATGAGCAGTTCTTC	CASSEGGEKSAGSYNEQFF
.	TRBV27	TRBJ2-7	.	TGTGCCAGCAGTTCGCGATTCGGACTCGACGGGTTTTCTTACGAGCAGTACTTC	CASSSRFGLDGFSYEQYF
.	TRBV30	TRBJ2-7	.	TGTGCCTGGAGCCCTAGCTCCTACGAGCAGTACTTC	CAWSPSSYEQYF
.	TRBV15	TRBJ1-5	TRBD1	TGTGCCACCGAGGACAGGGACCTCTATTATAGCAATCAGCCCCAGCATTTT	CATEDRDLYYSNQPQHF